These T cell receptor beta chains were read from a single sample in a study of Tregs in tolerant kidney transplant recipients. Some clones are missing from TCRdb's copy, which holds only in-frame ones; the method was immunoSEQ multiplex PCR. The sample consists of roughly 80,000 clones, around 93% of them appearing once. The material was Tregs from blood, obtained before the transplant. The receptors here all came from a human donor who received a combined kidney and bone marrow transplant. The CDR3 runs from the conserved cysteine through the conserved F or W. The D gene is left open where the match is weak. Expanded clones are given a class, and other clones once, few, many or no size at all.

V	D	J	size	DNA	CDR3
TRBV10-3	TRBD1	TRBJ2-2	once	TGTGCCATCAGGTCGGGACAGGGGGATACCGGGGAGCTGTTTTTT	CAIRSGQGDTGELFF
TRBV7-8	NA	TRBJ2-1	few	TGTGCCAGCAGCTCCACGACAGTGAGCTCCTACAATGAGCAGTTCTTC	CASSSTTVSSYNEQFF
TRBV25-1	TRBD1	TRBJ1-4	NA	TGTGCCAGCAGCCGGGTGTCAGGGGGCTTAGAAAAACTGTTTTTT	CASSRVSGGLEKLFF
TRBV2	TRBD1	TRBJ2-1	NA	TGTGCCAGCAGAGTATTAAAACAGGGGGTCGGAGGGGCCTCCTACAATGAGCAGTTCTTC	CASRVLKQGVGGASYNEQFF
TRBV7-2	TRBD2	TRBJ2-1	NA	TGTGCCAGCACCCAACAGCGGGGCTCCTACAATGAGCAGTTCTTC	CASTQQRGSYNEQFF
TRBV19	TRBD1	TRBJ1-5	NA	TGTGCCAGTAGGTTTACAGGGGGATGGCAGCCCCAGCATTTT	CASRFTGGWQPQHF
TRBV5-1	TRBD1	TRBJ2-7	NA	TGCGCCAGCAGCTTGGTATCGACGACAGGGGACTCCTACGAGCAGTACTTC	CASSLVSTTGDSYEQYF
TRBV15	NA	TRBJ2-3	once	TGTGCCACCAGCAGAGATAACGGGATAGCGGCAGATACGCAGTATTTT	CATSRDNGIAADTQYF
TRBV6-1	NA	TRBJ1-6	NA	TGTGCCAGCACCGTCGGCTCCTATAATTCACCCCTCCACTTT	CASTVGSYNSPLHF
TRBV4-2	NA	TRBJ1-4	NA	TGTGCCAGCAGCCAAGATCTAGGAGGAGGTACTGATAATGAAAAACTGTTTTTT	CASSQDLGGGTDNEKLFF
TRBV6-1	TRBD1	TRBJ2-7	NA	TGTGCCAGCTTGAGGGACAGCACCTACGAGCAGTACTTC	CASLRDSTYEQYF
TRBV29-1	TRBD1	TRBJ1-1	NA	TGCAGCGCGGGCTCAATTGGACAGGGCGTCACTGAAGCTTTCTTT	CSAGSIGQGVTEAFF
TRBV30	NA	TRBJ1-4	NA	TGTGCCTGGAGTGACGGGGGATCGTCTAATGAAAAACTGTTTTTT	CAWSDGGSSNEKLFF
TRBV19	TRBD2	TRBJ2-1	NA	TGTGCCAGTAGTATCGGTAGCGGGACACATTACAATGAGCAGTTCTTC	CASSIGSGTHYNEQFF
TRBV6-7	NA	TRBJ2-3	once	TGTGCCAGCAGTTACTCCCCAAAGGAGAGCACAGATACGCAGTATTTT	CASSYSPKESTDTQYF
TRBV11-2	NA	TRBJ2-1	NA	TGTGCCAGCAGCTTGATCCTCTCACCTTTGGATGAGCAGTTCTTC	CASSLILSPLDEQFF
TRBV7-8	TRBD2	TRBJ2-7	NA	TGTGCCAGCAGCATACCACGGACTAGCGGGAGAGAAAAGGGAACCCACGAGCAGTATTTC	CASSIPRTSGREKGTHEQYF
TRBV6-6	TRBD2	TRBJ2-7	NA	TGTGCCAGCCAAAGCGGGAGATCCTCCTACGAGCAGTACTTC	CASQSGRSSYEQYF
TRBV6-6	NA	TRBJ1-4	NA	TGTGCCAGCACCTGGGACGGCGGGAGGGAAAAACTGTTTTTT	CASTWDGGREKLFF
TRBV6-5	NA	TRBJ1-1	NA	TGTGCCAGCAGTTACCGGCCCCGGGACGCTGAAGCTTTCTTT	CASSYRPRDAEAFF
TRBV7-2	NA	TRBJ1-4	few	TGTGCCAGCAGCTTAGCGCAGGGAACTAATGAAAAACTGTTTTTT	CASSLAQGTNEKLFF
TRBV2	NA	TRBJ1-4	NA	TGTGCCAGCAGTGAATTCGGTAGAAATGAAAAACTGTTTTTT	CASSEFGRNEKLFF
TRBV7-9	NA	TRBJ1-1	once	TGTGCCAGCAGCTTTATCCCGACTGCCCCCCCCGAAGCTTTCTTT	CASSFIPTAPPEAFF
TRBV7-2	NA	TRBJ2-1	NA	TGTGCCAGCAGCGTAAGGGGGTATAGGGTGGGGTTTTACAATGAGCAGTTCTTC	CASSVRGYRVGFYNEQFF
TRBV30	TRBD2	TRBJ2-1	NA	TGTGCCTGGAAAGGGACTAGCGTGAACAATGAGCAGTTCTTC	CAWKGTSVNNEQFF
TRBV30	NA	TRBJ1-1	NA	TGTGCCTGGAGAAACACCGAGAACACTGAAGCTTTCTTT	CAWRNTENTEAFF
TRBV25-1	NA	TRBJ2-7	NA	TGTGCCAGCAGTGAAGGCGGGGCCTACGAGCAGTACTTC	CASSEGGAYEQYF
TRBV11-2	NA	TRBJ1-1	NA	TGTGCCAGCAGCTTAGAGGTTGGGCACCAGGGGAAAGCTTTCTTT	CASSLEVGHQGKAFF
TRBV18	TRBD2	TRBJ2-2	NA	TGTGCCAGCTCACCCATGTCAAGCGGGAGTTACACCGGGGAGCTGTTTTTT	CASSPMSSGSYTGELFF
TRBV4-1	NA	TRBJ2-7	NA	TGCGCCAGCAGCCAAGATACGGGGACGGGGCAGTACTTC	CASSQDTGTGQYF
TRBV4-3	TRBD1	TRBJ1-2	NA	TGCGCCAGCAGCCGCGACGGTACAGGGGACTATGGCTACACCTTC	CASSRDGTGDYGYTF
TRBV4-2	NA	TRBJ1-4	NA	TGTGCCAGCAGCCAAGTCGAAAGGGGGGTTGGAGAAAAACTGTTTTTT	CASSQVERGVGEKLFF
TRBV6-4	NA	TRBJ2-2	NA	TGTGCCAGCAGTGAGGACGGGGCCGGGGAGCTGTTTTTT	CASSEDGAGELFF
TRBV29-1	NA	TRBJ2-7	NA	TGCAGCGCTGACACGGGAACTAGGGGCGAGCAGTACTTC	CSADTGTRGEQYF
TRBV28	NA	TRBJ2-7	NA	TGTGCCAGCAGTCGGACACGCTACGAGCAGTACTTC	CASSRTRYEQYF
TRBV2	TRBD2	TRBJ2-7	NA	TGTGCCAGCAGCCGACTAGCGGACTCCTACGAGCAGTACTTC	CASSRLADSYEQYF
TRBV4-1	TRBD1	TRBJ2-1	NA	TGCGCCAGCAGCCTCGGGACAGGGGATGAGCAGTTCTTC	CASSLGTGDEQFF
TRBV6-6	NA	TRBJ2-1	NA	TGTGCCAGCAGTTACGTGGAGGAGTCCGTGGAGTTCTTC	CASSYVEESVEFF
TRBV4-2	TRBD2	TRBJ2-2	NA	TGTGCCAGCAGCCAAGAGCTGCTAGCGGGAAGAACCGGGGAGCTGTTTTTT	CASSQELLAGRTGELFF
TRBV2	NA	TRBJ2-1	NA	TGTGCCAGCAGGCGACTAAGGAGTCTTAATGAGCAGTTCTTC	CASRRLRSLNEQFF
TRBV7-2	NA	TRBJ2-1	NA	TGTGCCAGCAGCTTAGTCCGTAGCGGCCTCAATGAGCAGTTCTTC	CASSLVRSGLNEQFF
TRBV28	TRBD2	TRBJ2-1	NA	TGTGCCAGCAGTTTTAGGGGACTAGCTAGCGATGAGCAGTTCTTC	CASSFRGLASDEQFF